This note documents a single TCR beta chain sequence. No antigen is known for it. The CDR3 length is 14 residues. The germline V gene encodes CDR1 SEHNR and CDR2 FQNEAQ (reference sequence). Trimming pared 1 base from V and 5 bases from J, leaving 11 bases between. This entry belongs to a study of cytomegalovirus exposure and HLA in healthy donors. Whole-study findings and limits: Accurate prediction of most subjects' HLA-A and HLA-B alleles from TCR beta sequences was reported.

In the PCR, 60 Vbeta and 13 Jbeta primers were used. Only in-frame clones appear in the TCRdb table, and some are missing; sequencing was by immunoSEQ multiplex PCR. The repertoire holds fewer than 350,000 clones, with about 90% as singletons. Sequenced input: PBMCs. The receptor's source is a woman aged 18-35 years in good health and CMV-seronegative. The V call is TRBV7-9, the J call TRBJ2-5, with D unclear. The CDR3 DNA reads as TGTGCCAGCAGCTTAGTACCCTCACGGGAGACCCAGTACTTC. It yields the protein CASSLVPSRETQYF.